The 2 T cell receptor beta chains presented below share a single source sample, sequenced in a study of blood T cell repertoires in COVID-19. Generated by immunoSEQ multiplex PCR, the TCRdb table keeps only in-frame clones and is missing some. The repertoire holds hundreds of thousands of clones, with 90% as singletons. The sequencing input was PBMCs or T cells enriched from blood (not recorded which). The receptor set was obtained from a young woman with acute COVID-19.

This chain joins TRBV3-1 (or the pseudogene TRBV3-2) and TRBJ1-4; perhaps TRBD1 as D (6 bases). CDR1 is LGHDT, CDR2 YNNKEL, per germline (reference sequence). This CDR3 comprises 13 residues. Between the trimmed V and J ends, which lost 5 bases and 6 bases, there was a span of 10 bases. CDR3 sequence: CASSNYRDEKLFF. CDR3 nucleotide sequence: TGTGCCAGCAGCAACTACAGGGATGAAAAACTGTTTTTT.

This rearrangement joins TRBV5-1 to TRBJ2-3, with 11 bases that match TRBD2. The CDR3 is 16 residues long. Trimming removed 3 bases from V and 5 bases from J; junction bases left unmatched: 8. Looked up from germline, CDR1 is SGHRS and CDR2 is YFSETQ. The CDR3 nucleotides read TGCGCCAGCAGCTCAGTACTAGCGGGAGCTGGAGATACGCAGTATTTT. Residues: CASSSVLAGAGDTQYF.